The rows below give T cell receptor beta chains drawn from one sample of a study of blood T cell repertoires in COVID-19. The method was immunoSEQ multiplex PCR; TCRdb's version includes in-frame clones alone and lacks a portion of them. The table records under 300,000 clones, 86% of them present only once. The specimen was peripheral blood. The receptor set was obtained from a young woman with active or convalescent COVID-19. Both conserved end residues are part of each CDR3. D genes are given only for firm matches. The listing skips clone size in some rows; elsewhere it reads once, few, many or a size class.

d_call cdr3_length j_call clone_size v_call cdr3_nt cdr3_aa
- 13 TRBJ1-5 - TRBV30 TGTGCCTGGAGTGTATCGGTCAATCAGCCCCAGCATTTT CAWSVSVNQPQHF
TRBD1 14 TRBJ1-6 once TRBV28 TGTGCCAGCGGTGGGACAGCCTATAATTCACCCCTCCACTTT CASGGTAYNSPLHF
TRBD1 17 TRBJ1-5 - TRBV19 TGTGCCAGTAGACCCCCCCCCGGACAGGGTGTGAACCAGCCCCAGCATTTT CASRPPPGQGVNQPQHF
TRBD1 15 TRBJ2-7 - TRBV7-9 TGTGCCAGCAGCCCTGGGACAGTAGTTTCCTACGAGCAGTACTTC CASSPGTVVSYEQYF
TRBD1 19 TRBJ2-1 - TRBV7-9 TGTGCCAGCAGCTTAGGGTTCCGGGACAGAGGAATTGGATACAATGAGCAGTTCTTC CASSLGFRDRGIGYNEQFF
- 15 TRBJ2-3 - TRBV27 TGTGCCAGCTCCTTTATAGGGGGAGGCACAGATACGCAGTATTTT CASSFIGGGTDTQYF
TRBD1 13 TRBJ1-2 - TRBV10-3 TGTGCCATCAGCTCTACAGGGGACTATGGCTACACCTTC CAISSTGDYGYTF
TRBD1 15 TRBJ1-4 - TRBV2 TGTGCCAGCAGTTCAGACAGGGGGCGCGGTGAAAAACTGTTTTTT CASSSDRGRGEKLFF
- 14 TRBJ2-7 - TRBV5-6 TGTGCCAGCAGCTTGGGAGCCGATTCCTACGAGCAGTACTTC CASSLGADSYEQYF
- 10 TRBJ1-2 - TRBV30 TGTGCCTGTATTACGGGTGGCTACACCTTC CACITGGYTF
- 14 TRBJ1-2 - TRBV28 TGTGCCACGACAAGGCCACAGGGTTACTATGGCTACACCTTC CATTRPQGYYGYTF
- 12 TRBJ1-2 once TRBV28 TGTGCCAGCAAAAGAGCTAACTATGGCTACACCTTC CASKRANYGYTF
- 11 TRBJ1-1 - TRBV28 TGTGCCAGCAGCTCAGGGTATCGGGCTTTCTTT CASSSGYRAFF
- 14 TRBJ1-4 - TRBV28 TGTGCCAGCAGTTTCAGGGGTGCTAATGAAAAACTGTTTTTT CASSFRGANEKLFF
- 15 TRBJ1-4 - TRBV4-3 TGCGCCAGCAGCCAATGGGGAGCAACTAATGAAAAACTGTTTTTT CASSQWGATNEKLFF
TRBD1 18 TRBJ1-1 - TRBV6-2/TRBV6-3 TGTGCCAGCAGTTACTCGATTGGAAGAGGGGGCCGGGACACTGAAGCTTTCTTT CASSYSIGRGGRDTEAFF
TRBD2 17 TRBJ2-3 - TRBV20-1 TGCAGTGCTAGTTCGCCTAGCGGGGGGGGGACCTTTGGCACGCAGTATTTT CSASSPSGGGTFGTQYF
TRBD1 17 TRBJ1-3 few TRBV10-2 TGCGCCAGCAGTGATCTTGGACAGGGGGCCTCTGGAAACACCATATATTTT CASSDLGQGASGNTIYF
TRBD2 17 TRBJ2-3 - TRBV7-3 TGTGCCAGCAGCTTATCGACTAGCGGGGGGCCCACAGATACGCAGTATTTT CASSLSTSGGPTDTQYF
TRBD1 17 TRBJ1-2 - TRBV10-3 TGTGCCATCAGTGACCGGGACAGGGGCATAGCTAACTATGGCTACACCTTC CAISDRDRGIANYGYTF
TRBD2 13 TRBJ2-7 - TRBV6-5 TGTGCCAGCAGTCTCGGGGGGGCCGTCGAGCAGTACTTC CASSLGGAVEQYF
- 13 TRBJ1-2 - TRBV3-1/TRBV3-2 TGTGCCAGCAGGGGTCGGGGTGGCGGCGGCTACACCTTC CASRGRGGGGYTF
- 15 TRBJ2-5 - TRBV9 TGTGCCAGCAGCCCCCATGCCGCCACAGGGGAGACCCAGTACTTC CASSPHAATGETQYF
- 16 TRBJ2-7 - TRBV6-5 TGTGCCAGCAGTTACTCTAAAGGGGCAGGCTATAGGGAGCAGTACTTC CASSYSKGAGYREQYF
- 13 TRBJ1-2 - TRBV19 TGTGCCAGTAAGCAGACAGTTAACTATGGCTACACCTTC CASKQTVNYGYTF
- 14 TRBJ2-7 - TRBV7-2 TGTGCCAGCAGCTTTCAGGTAATAGGCTACGAGCAGTACTTC CASSFQVIGYEQYF
- 15 TRBJ2-2 - TRBV6-2/TRBV6-3 TGTGCCAGCAGTATTCGGGACTCGTACACCGGGGAGCTGTTTTTT CASSIRDSYTGELFF
- 13 TRBJ2-7 - TRBV5-5 TGTGCCAGCAGCTTCGAGCTTTCGGGTGAGCAGTACTTC CASSFELSGEQYF
TRBD2 14 TRBJ2-5 few TRBV6-6 TGTGCCAGCAGTTACGCGGGGGGCGGGGAGACCCAGTACTTC CASSYAGGGETQYF
TRBD2 16 TRBJ2-1 once TRBV19 TGTGCCAGTAAGGGCTTAAGACTAGCGGGGGGGAATGAGCAGTTCTTC CASKGLRLAGGNEQFF
TRBD1 13 TRBJ1-1 - TRBV6-5 TGTGCCAGCCAGGGACAGGGGAACACTGAAGCTTTCTTT CASQGQGNTEAFF
TRBD1 12 TRBJ1-4 few TRBV18 TGTGCCAGCTCAGAGGACAGGTCAAAACTGTTTTTT CASSEDRSKLFF
TRBD2 15 TRBJ2-1 - TRBV9 TGTGCCAGCAGCGTGGGCGGGGGACCCTACAATGAGCAGTTCTTC CASSVGGGPYNEQFF
- 15 TRBJ1-6 - TRBV4-2 TGTGCCAGCAGCCCGCGGGGGGACCTTAATTCACCCCTCCACTTT CASSPRGDLNSPLHF
- 13 TRBJ1-1 once TRBV5-1 TGCGCCAGCAGCCTAAGCGGGGGCCCTGAAGCTTTCTTT CASSLSGGPEAFF
- 15 TRBJ2-1 once TRBV5-1 TGCGCCAGCAGCTTGTTGGGTTTGCAGGTACCTGAGCAGTTCTTC CASSLLGLQVPEQFF
- 14 TRBJ1-5 - TRBV19 TGTGCCAGTAGTCAGGGTGCCCAAAATCAGCCCCAGCATTTT CASSQGAQNQPQHF
TRBD1 15 TRBJ1-2 - TRBV24-1 TGTGCCACCAGTGATCACAGGGGGCTGAGTGGTGGCTACACCTTC CATSDHRGLSGGYTF
- 14 TRBJ1-5 - TRBV10-3 TGTGCCATCAGTGAAGGGGTGGGGAATAAGCCCCAGCATTTT CAISEGVGNKPQHF
- 15 TRBJ2-3 - TRBV7-3 TGTGCCAGCAGCCCAGGGCACACTAGCACAGATACGCAGTATTTT CASSPGHTSTDTQYF
- 14 TRBJ1-5 - TRBV19 TGTGCCAGTAGTACTACAGTGGGCAATCAGCCCCAGCATTTT CASSTTVGNQPQHF
- 14 TRBJ1-6 - TRBV4-3 TGCGCCAGCAGCCCAACAGGGACAAATTCACCCCTCCACTTT CASSPTGTNSPLHF
TRBD1 14 TRBJ1-6 - TRBV18 TGTGCCAGCTCAACGGACAGGGAGATTCCATCCCTCCACTTT CASSTDREIPSLHF
- 13 TRBJ1-2 - TRBV12-3/TRBV12-4 TGTGCCAGCAGTGCTAGGGGGGGCTATGGCTACACCTTC CASSARGGYGYTF
TRBD1 15 TRBJ1-1 - TRBV5-6 TGTGCCAGCAGCTTGGTGGACAGGGACGTCCTTGAAGCTTTCTTT CASSLVDRDVLEAFF
- 16 TRBJ2-2 - TRBV21-1 TGTGCCAGCAGCAAAGCGGAGACAGGGGACACCGGGGAGCTGTTTTTT CASSKAETGDTGELFF
- 15 TRBJ2-1 - TRBV6-5 TGTGCCAGCAGTCCCACAGGGAACCCGAGCAATGAGCAGTTCTTC CASSPTGNPSNEQFF
- 14 TRBJ2-7 - TRBV5-5 TGTGCCAGCAGCAGTTGGGACAACACCTACGAGCAGTACTTC CASSSWDNTYEQYF
TRBD1 15 TRBJ2-7 - TRBV29-1 TGCAGCGCCGTGCCCAACAGGGGTGAGGCGGGCGAGCAGTACTTC CSAVPNRGEAGEQYF
- 13 TRBJ2-2 - TRBV24-1 TGTGCCACCAGGGGAGGGAACACCGGGGAGCTGTTTTTT CATRGGNTGELFF